These 23 T cell receptor beta chains share one sample of origin, sequenced in a study of cytomegalovirus exposure and HLA in healthy donors listed by TCRdb under 2017. Library preparation employed the immunoSEQ multiplex PCR assay. The multiplex PCR relied on a mix of 60 forward primers for TCR Vbeta segments and 13 reverse primers for TCR Jbeta segments. Not all clones reach the TCRdb copy of this immuneACCESS table, which keeps in-frame sequences only. Checked studies attribute under half of the gap to unresolved V genes and leave the rest unexplained. This sample is represented by over 150,000 clones; roughly 79% of them were singletons. About 1.3% of the sample is in the top ten clones. The sequenced sample consisted of PBMCs. The receptors originated from a woman aged 50 to 60 in good health and CMV-seronegative.

V gene TRBV9 combines with J gene TRBJ1-1; 8 bases align to TRBD1. Germline V gene sequence: CDR1 SGDLS, CDR2 YYNGEE. V gave up 4 bases and J gave up 3 bases; unmatched junction bases: 2. The CDR3 totals 13 residues. The CDR3 DNA is TGTGCCAGCAGCACAGGGGGGCACACTGAAGCTTTCTTT. The encoded protein is CASSTGGHTEAFF.

Only a few counts were recorded for this clone. V gene TRBV10-3 combines with J gene TRBJ2-2; the match to TRBD1 covers 8 bases. Germline V CDR1 and CDR2: ENHRY, SYGVKD. J was trimmed by 1 base and V by 7 bases; bases with no gene match: 8. This CDR3 spans 16 amino acids. CDR3 in DNA: TGTGCCATCAACTTTGGACAGGGAAAGAACACCGGGGAGCTGTTTTTT. Translating gives CAINFGQGKNTGELFF.

The V call is TRBV9, the J call TRBJ1-4, with D possibly matching TRBD1 (6 bases). The V gene's germline CDR1 is SGDLS and CDR2 YYNGEE. The V gene lost 4 bases and the J gene lost 3 bases, with 13 bases spanning the gap. The CDR3 is 15 residues long. The CDR3 here is CASSPGGWANEKLFF. The DNA for the CDR3 is TGTGCCAGCAGCCCGGGGGGCTGGGCTAATGAAAAACTGTTTTTT.

This clone appeared a few times. The J gene is TRBJ2-5, the V gene TRBV10-3; TRBD1 matches 8 bases. Germline assignment: CDR1 ENHRY and CDR2 SYGVKD. With V trimmed by 4 bases and J by 2 bases, 3 bases remained unmatched. This CDR3 spans 14 amino acids. CDR3 protein: CAISGDRGQETQYF. CDR3 bases: TGTGCCATCAGTGGCGACAGGGGACAAGAGACCCAGTACTTC.

The genes are TRBV27 and TRBJ1-1, with D unclear. V was clipped by 2 bases and J by 1 base, with 8 bases between them. This CDR3 has 14 residues. Per germline, CDR1 MNHEY and CDR2 SMNVEV (reference sequence). The CDR3 loop reads CASSLGVQNTEAFF. The CDR3 nucleotides are TGTGCCAGCAGTTTAGGAGTTCAGAACACTGAAGCTTTCTTT.

Regarding this clone: Just one base apart from a much larger clone, this may be a read error. V usage is TRBV6-5 and J usage is TRBJ1-4; TRBD1 matches 7 bases. V lost 5 bases to trimming and J lost 5 bases; unmatched junction nucleotides: 2. The CDR3 is 13 residues long. CDR1 is MNHEY and CDR2 is SVGAGI in the germline V gene. In DNA, the CDR3 is TGTGCCAGCAGTCAGGACAGGAATGAAAAACTGTTTTTT. Amino acids: CASSQDRNEKLFF.

This chain joins TRBV9 and TRBJ2-5; tentatively, D is TRBD1 (6 bases). Trimming removed 0 bases from V and 5 bases from J, with 17 bases in between. This CDR3 is built from 16 residues. The germline CDR1 and CDR2 sequences are SGDLS and YYNGEE. This CDR3 is CASSVGSQGNGETQYF. The CDR3 DNA follows: TGTGCCAGCAGCGTAGGGTCGCAGGGGAACGGGGAGACCCAGTACTTC.

The gene calls are TRBV4-3 and TRBJ2-5; 8 bases are a match to TRBD1. CDR1 and CDR2 (germline): LGHNA, YSLEER. The CDR3 contains 15 residues. With V trimmed by 1 base and J by 2 bases, 3 bases remained unmatched. CDR3 protein: CASSQGRGRQETQYF. The CDR3 DNA sequence: TGCGCCAGCAGCCAAGGCAGGGGGCGGCAAGAGACCCAGTACTTC.

V is TRBV9 and J is TRBJ2-7; no clear D. Germline assignment: CDR1 SGDLS and CDR2 YYNGEE. V shed 0 bases and J shed 3 bases, with 4 bases lying between them. The CDR3 contains 12 residues. The chain's CDR3 is CASSVDGYEQYF. The CDR3 region has the DNA TGTGCCAGCAGCGTAGACGGCTACGAGCAGTACTTC. Full variable domain (missing parts from reference TRBV9 and TRBJ2-7): DSGVTQTPKHLITATGQRVTLRCSPRSGDLSVYWYQQSLDQGLQFLIQYYNGEERAKGNILERFSAQQFPDLHSELNLSSLELGDSALYFCASSVDGYEQYFGPGTRLTVT.

This clone has only a few counts. The CDR3 bases are TGTGCCAGCAGCCTGGGCGGGGGCCCCTCCTACAATGAGCAGTTCTTC. The encoded protein is CASSLGGGPSYNEQFF. The chain combines TRBV14 with TRBJ2-1; D is perhaps TRBD2 (7 bases). The CDR3 has 16 residues. CDR1 is SGHDN and CDR2 is FVKESK in the germline V gene. The V and J ends lost 4 bases and 0 bases respectively, with 13 bases between them.

The V gene is TRBV18, the J gene TRBJ2-1, with TRBD2 matching over 9 bases. The germline gives CDR1 KGHSH, CDR2 LQKENI. The CDR3 has 15 amino acids. The V and J ends lost 3 bases and 2 bases, in that order; junction bases with no gene match: 2. The CDR3 DNA reads TGTGCCAGCTCACCGTTAGCGGGAGCCTACAATGAGCAGTTCTTC. Translation gives CASSPLAGAYNEQFF.

This clone was seen once. The V call is TRBV12-1, the J call TRBJ1-1; no check of the table's D call, TRBD1, against the DNA was made. TRBV12-1 is a documented pseudogene. The CDR3 has 14 residues. CDR3 region: CASSFRQGATEAFF. CDR3 bases: TGTGCCAGCAGCTTTCGACAGGGAGCCACTGAAGCTTTCTTT.

This sequence joins TRBV6-1 and TRBJ2-2, with TRBD2 matching 12 bases. Germline CDR1 is MNHNS and CDR2 is SASEGT. CDR3 length equals 19 residues. After removal of 1 base from V and 4 bases from J, the junction contained 10 bases not matched to a gene. The CDR3 sequence: CASSEVPTETSGGTGELFF. CDR3 in DNA: TGTGCCAGCAGTGAAGTTCCCACAGAGACTAGCGGGGGCACCGGGGAGCTGTTTTTT.

This chain uses TRBV4-1 with TRBJ2-7; 8 bases map to TRBD2. The junction had 8 bases not matched to a gene; V was cut back by 4 bases and J by 0 bases. Germline loops: CDR1 MGHRA, CDR2 YSYEKL. The CDR3 has 16 amino acids. The CDR3 nucleotides are TGCGCCAGCAGCCTGGTCGGGGGGGTTAGCTCCTACGAGCAGTACTTC. Its translation is CASSLVGGVSSYEQYF.

The chain employs TRBV2 and TRBJ2-7; 8 positions match TRBD1. The germline V gene encodes CDR1 SNHLY and CDR2 FYNNEI. CDR3 size: 14 residues. V shed 4 bases and J 2 bases; nucleotides not matched to a gene: 4. In DNA form, the CDR3 reads TGTGCCAGCAGTGGGACAGGGACCCCCTACGAGCAGTACTTC. It is translated as CASSGTGTPYEQYF.

J is TRBJ1-2 and V is TRBV11-2; D possibly corresponds to TRBD1 (5 bases). The CDR3 contains 12 residues. V was cut by 4 bases and J by 4 bases, with 7 bases left in between. Germline V gives CDR1 SGHAT, CDR2 FQNNGV. The CDR3 protein is CASSSGSYGYTF. The CDR3 DNA is TGTGCCAGCAGCTCAGGGTCCTATGGCTACACCTTC.

The rearrangement uses TRBV4-2 and TRBJ1-1, with D perhaps TRBD1 (5 bases). Trimming shortened V by 8 bases and J by 5 bases, and 12 bases separated the two germline ends. Germline CDR1 is LGHNA and CDR2 is YNFKEQ. The CDR3 has 12 amino acids. The CDR3 region has the DNA TGTGCCAGCTCCCCCGGGGGGACTGAAGCTTTCTTT. Protein product: CASSPGGTEAFF.

This chain joins TRBV14 and TRBJ2-3, with D hard to call. There are 15 residues in the CDR3. Germline V gene sequence: CDR1 SGHDN, CDR2 FVKESK. V shed 0 bases and J shed 2 bases, with 9 bases lying between them. Written as DNA, the CDR3 is TGTGCCAGCAGCCAAGACTACAGCTTCACAGATACGCAGTATTTT. Translated: CASSQDYSFTDTQYF. Full variable domain (rest looked up from reference TRBV14 and TRBJ2-3): EAGVTQFPSHSVIEKGQTVTLRCDPISGHDNLYWYRRVMGKEIKFLLHFVKESKQDESGMPNNRFLAERTGGTYSTLKVQPAELEDSGVYFCASSQDYSFTDTQYFGPGTRLTVL.

This sequence joins TRBV6-1 and TRBJ1-5, with 9 positions matching TRBD1. There are 15 residues in the CDR3. The V segment lost 4 bases and the J segment 7 bases; nucleotides outside the gene matches: 8. Germline V lookup: CDR1 MNHNS, CDR2 SASEGT. CDR3 DNA sequence: TGTGCCAGCAGTGCTACAGGGGGCGCCAGGCAGCCCCAGCATTTT. Translated, it gives CASSATGGARQPQHF.

CDR3 sequence (DNA): TGCGCCAGCAGCGACGGCGGGAGTGGGGAGACCCAGTACTTC. Translation gives CASSDGGSGETQYF. This chain links TRBV5-1 with TRBJ2-5; 7 nucleotides agree with TRBD2. The germline V gene encodes CDR1 SGHRS and CDR2 YFSETQ. This CDR3 has 14 amino acids. The J segment lost 5 bases and the V segment lost 4 bases, leaving 8 bases of the junction unmatched.

The V and J genes are TRBV10-3 and TRBJ1-5, with a tentative D call TRBD1 (6 bases). CDR1 ENHRY and CDR2 SYGVKD come from the germline V gene. The V end lost 4 bases, the J end lost 4 bases, and 14 bases lay between the germline ends. There are 15 residues in the CDR3. CDR3 nucleotide sequence: TGTGCCATCAGTGGAGAGACAGGTGCTAATCAGCCCCAGCATTTT. Protein sequence: CAISGETGANQPQHF.

This clone was seen only once. The gene calls are TRBV15 and TRBJ2-6, with D hard to call. Trimming took 0 bases from V and 0 from J, leaving 6 bases between them. CDR3 length equals 16 residues. The germline CDR1 and CDR2 sequences are LNHNV and YYDKDF (reference sequence). The CDR3 DNA sequence: TGTGCCACCAGCAGAGAACGCAGCTCTGGGGCCAACGTCCTGACTTTC. Protein product: CATSRERSSGANVLTF.

The chain uses TRBV25-1 and TRBJ2-1, with D maybe TRBD2 (5 bases). CDR1 is MGHDK and CDR2 is SYGVNS in the germline V gene. Trimming took off 6 bases at V and 7 bases at J, with 13 bases between the two ends. The CDR3 extends over 13 amino acids. The CDR3 is CASRYARGNEQFF. CDR3 DNA sequence: TGTGCCAGCAGATACGCTCGAGGGAATGAGCAGTTCTTC.